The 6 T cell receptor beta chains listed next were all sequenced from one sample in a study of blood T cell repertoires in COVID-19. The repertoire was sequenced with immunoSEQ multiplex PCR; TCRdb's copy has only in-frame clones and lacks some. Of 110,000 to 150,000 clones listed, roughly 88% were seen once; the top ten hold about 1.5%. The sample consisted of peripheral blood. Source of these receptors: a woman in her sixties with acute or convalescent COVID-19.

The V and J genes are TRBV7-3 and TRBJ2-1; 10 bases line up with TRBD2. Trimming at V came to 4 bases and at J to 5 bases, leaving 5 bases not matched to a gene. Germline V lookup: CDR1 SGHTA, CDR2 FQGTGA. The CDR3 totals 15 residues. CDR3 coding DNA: TGTGCCAGCAGCTCCGGGCTAGCGGGGGACAATGAGCAGTTCTTC. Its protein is CASSSGLAGDNEQFF.

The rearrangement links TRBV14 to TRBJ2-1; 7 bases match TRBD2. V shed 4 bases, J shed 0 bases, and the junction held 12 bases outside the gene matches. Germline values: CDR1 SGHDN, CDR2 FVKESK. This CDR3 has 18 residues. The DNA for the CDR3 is TGTGCCAGCAGCCCTTTATCAAGCGGGGATGGCTCCTACAATGAGCAGTTCTTC. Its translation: CASSPLSSGDGSYNEQFF.

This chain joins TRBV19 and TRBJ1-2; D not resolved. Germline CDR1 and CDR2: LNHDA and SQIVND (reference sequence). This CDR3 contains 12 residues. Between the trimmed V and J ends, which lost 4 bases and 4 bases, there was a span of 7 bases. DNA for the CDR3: TGTGCCAGTAGTACCTATCCCTATGGCTACACCTTC. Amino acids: CASSTYPYGYTF.

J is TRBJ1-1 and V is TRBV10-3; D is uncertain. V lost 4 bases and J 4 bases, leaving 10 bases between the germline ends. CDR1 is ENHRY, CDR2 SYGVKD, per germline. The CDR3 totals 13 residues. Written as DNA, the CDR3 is TGTGCCATCAGTGCGCGGGGAGTCACTGAAGCTTTCTTT. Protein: CAISARGVTEAFF.

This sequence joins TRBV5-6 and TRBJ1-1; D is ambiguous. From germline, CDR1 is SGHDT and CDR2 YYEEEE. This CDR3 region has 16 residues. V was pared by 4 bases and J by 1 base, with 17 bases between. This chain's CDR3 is CASSRMFLRENTEAFF. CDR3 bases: TGTGCCAGCAGCCGGATGTTCCTCCGGGAGAACACTGAAGCTTTCTTT.

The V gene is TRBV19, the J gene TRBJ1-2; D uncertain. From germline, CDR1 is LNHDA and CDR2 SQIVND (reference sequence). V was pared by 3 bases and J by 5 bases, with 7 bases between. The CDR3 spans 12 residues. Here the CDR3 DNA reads TGTGCCAGTAGTATGGGCGATTATGGCTACACCTTC. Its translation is CASSMGDYGYTF.